This entry features one TCR beta chain sequence. This sample stems from a study of blood T cell repertoires in COVID-19. The length of the CDR3 is 15 residues. V shed 5 bases and J 5 bases; nucleotides not matched to a gene: 7. CDR1 SGHTA and CDR2 FQGNSA come from the germline V gene. Sequencing was performed with immunoSEQ multiplex PCR; in TCRdb, only in-frame clones are kept and a portion is missing. The repertoire includes some 120,000 clones, roughly 83% of them detected once, and under 0.85% sits in the top ten. The source material was peripheral blood. The chain has TRBV7-2 and TRBJ2-7, with TRBD2 matching 12 bases. The receptor was isolated from a woman aged 65 to 85 with acute or convalescent COVID-19. CDR3: CASSRSSGRGNEQYF. The CDR3 DNA reads TGTGCCAGCAGCCGCTCTAGCGGGAGGGGGAACGAGCAGTACTTC.